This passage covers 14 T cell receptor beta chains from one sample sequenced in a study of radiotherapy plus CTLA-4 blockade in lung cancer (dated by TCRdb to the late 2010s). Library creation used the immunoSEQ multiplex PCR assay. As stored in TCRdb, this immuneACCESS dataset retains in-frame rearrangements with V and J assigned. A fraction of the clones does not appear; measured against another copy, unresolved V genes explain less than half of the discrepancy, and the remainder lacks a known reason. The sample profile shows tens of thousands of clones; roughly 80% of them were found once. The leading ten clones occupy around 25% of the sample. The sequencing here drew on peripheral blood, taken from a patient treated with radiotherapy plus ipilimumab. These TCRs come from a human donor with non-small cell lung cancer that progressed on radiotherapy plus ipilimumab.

CDR3 nucleotide sequence: TGTGCCAGCAGACCGTTAGACGCCCCGGGAGGCACTGAAGCTTTCTTT. This codes for CASRPLDAPGGTEAFF. The genes are TRBV27 and TRBJ1-1; no firm D call. V was pared by 6 bases and J by 4 bases, with 21 bases between. Germline assignment: CDR1 MNHEY and CDR2 SMNVEV (reference sequence). There are 16 residues in the CDR3.

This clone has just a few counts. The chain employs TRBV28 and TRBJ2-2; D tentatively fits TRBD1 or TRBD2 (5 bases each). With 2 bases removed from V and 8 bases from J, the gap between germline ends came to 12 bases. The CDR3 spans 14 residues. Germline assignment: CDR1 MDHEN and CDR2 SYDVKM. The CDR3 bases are TGTGCCAGCAGTTTAGGGGACCCGAAGGGGGAGCTGTTTTTT. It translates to CASSLGDPKGELFF.

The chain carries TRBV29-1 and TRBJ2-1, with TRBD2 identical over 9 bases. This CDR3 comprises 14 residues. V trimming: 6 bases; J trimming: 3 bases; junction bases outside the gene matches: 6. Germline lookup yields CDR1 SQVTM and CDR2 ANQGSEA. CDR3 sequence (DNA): TGCAGCGTCGATGTTAGCGGGAGCTACAATGAGCAGTTCTTC. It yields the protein CSVDVSGSYNEQFF.

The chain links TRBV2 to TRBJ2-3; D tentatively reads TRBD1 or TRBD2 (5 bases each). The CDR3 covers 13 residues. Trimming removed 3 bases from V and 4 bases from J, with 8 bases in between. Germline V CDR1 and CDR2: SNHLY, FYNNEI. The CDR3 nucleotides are TGTGCCAGCAGTGAGGGGGTCCCAGATACGCAGTATTTT. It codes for CASSEGVPDTQYF.

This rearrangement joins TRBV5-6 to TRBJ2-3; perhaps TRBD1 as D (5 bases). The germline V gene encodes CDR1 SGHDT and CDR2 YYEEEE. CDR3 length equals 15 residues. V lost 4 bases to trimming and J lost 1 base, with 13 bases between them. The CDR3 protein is CASSPDRKRTDTQYF. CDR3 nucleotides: TGTGCCAGCAGCCCTGACAGAAAGCGCACAGATACGCAGTATTTT.

CDR3 nucleotide sequence: TGTGCCAGCAGCCGGGGTTTCGGTACTGAAGCTTTCTTT. This encodes CASSRGFGTEAFF. This chain links TRBV14 with TRBJ1-1; D uncertain. The CDR3 runs to 13 residues. CDR1 and CDR2 from the germline V gene are SGHDN and FVKESK. V shed 4 bases and J shed 5 bases, with 11 bases lying between them.

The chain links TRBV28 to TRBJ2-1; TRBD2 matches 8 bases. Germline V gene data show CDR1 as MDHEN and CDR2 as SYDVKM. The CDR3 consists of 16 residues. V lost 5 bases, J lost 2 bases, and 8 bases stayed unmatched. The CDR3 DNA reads TGTGCCAGCAGTACCCATAGAGCGGGAGCCTACAATGAGCAGTTCTTC. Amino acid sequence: CASSTHRAGAYNEQFF.

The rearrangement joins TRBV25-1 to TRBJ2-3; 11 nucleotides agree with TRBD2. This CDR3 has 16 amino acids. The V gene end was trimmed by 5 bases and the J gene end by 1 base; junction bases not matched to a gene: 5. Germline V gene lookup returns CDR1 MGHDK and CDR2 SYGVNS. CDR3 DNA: TGTGCCAGCAGTAAACTAGCGGGAGTGGGCACAGATACGCAGTATTTT. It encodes CASSKLAGVGTDTQYF.

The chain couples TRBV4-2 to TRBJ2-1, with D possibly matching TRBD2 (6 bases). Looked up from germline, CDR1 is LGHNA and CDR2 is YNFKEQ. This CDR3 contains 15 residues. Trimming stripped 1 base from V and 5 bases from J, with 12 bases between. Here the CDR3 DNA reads TGTGCCAGCAGCCAAGGGCTGCGGGGTGACAATGAGCAGTTCTTC. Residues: CASSQGLRGDNEQFF.

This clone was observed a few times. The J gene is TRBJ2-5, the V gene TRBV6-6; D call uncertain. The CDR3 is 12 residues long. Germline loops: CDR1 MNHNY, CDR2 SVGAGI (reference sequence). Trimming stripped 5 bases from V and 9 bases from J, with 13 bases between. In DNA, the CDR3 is TGTGCCAGCAGTACAGTAGGGCCAGCCCAGTACTTC. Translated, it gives CASSTVGPAQYF.

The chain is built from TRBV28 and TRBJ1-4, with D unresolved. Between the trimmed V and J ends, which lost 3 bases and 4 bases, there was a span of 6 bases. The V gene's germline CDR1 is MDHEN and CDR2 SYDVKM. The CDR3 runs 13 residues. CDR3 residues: CASSLVLNEKLFF. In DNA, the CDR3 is TGTGCCAGCAGTTTGGTCCTTAATGAAAAACTGTTTTTT.

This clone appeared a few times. Written as DNA, the CDR3 is TGCGCCAGCAGCTATTCATGGGGGGGAGGCACAGATACGCAGTATTTT. It is translated as CASSYSWGGGTDTQYF. The rearrangement uses TRBV5-1 and TRBJ2-3; TRBD2 agrees at 7 bases. V trimming: 3 bases; J trimming: 1 base; junction bases outside the gene matches: 8. The CDR3 covers 16 residues. Germline V CDR1 and CDR2: SGHRS, YFSETQ.

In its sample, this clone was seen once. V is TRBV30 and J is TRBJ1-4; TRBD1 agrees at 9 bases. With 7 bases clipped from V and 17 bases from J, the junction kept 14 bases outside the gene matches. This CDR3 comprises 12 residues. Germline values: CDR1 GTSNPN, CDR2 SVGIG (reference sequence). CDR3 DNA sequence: TGTGCCTTGGACGGCGGGGACAGGGCAACCTTTTTT. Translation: CALDGGDRATFF. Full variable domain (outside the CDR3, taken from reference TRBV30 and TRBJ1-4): SQTIHQWPATLVQPVGSPLSLECTVEGTSNPNLYWYRQAAGRGLQLLFYSVGIGQISSEVPQNLSASRPQDRQFILSSKKLLLSDSGFYLCALDGGDRATFFGSGTQLSVL.

As DNA, the CDR3 is TGTGCCAGCAGCTCCCCCCGGGGCAATCAGCCCCAGCATTTT. As protein: CASSSPRGNQPQHF. The rearrangement joins TRBV5-6 to TRBJ1-5, with unresolved D. CDR3 size: 14 residues. With 3 bases removed from V and 2 bases from J, the gap between germline ends came to 9 bases. CDR1 is SGHDT and CDR2 is YYEEEE in the germline V gene.